The subject of this entry is one T cell receptor (beta chain). The length of the CDR3 is 14 residues. J lost 3 bases, V lost 0 bases, and 1 base had no gene match. Germline CDR1 is SGHRS and CDR2 is YFSETQ. This specimen comes from a study of T cell changes during pregnancy in multiple sclerosis. Here immunoSEQ multiplex PCR was the method, and the copy in TCRdb shows in-frame clones only, minus some. Seen here are some 80,000 clones, 92% observed once, and the top ten hold over 1.1%. Sample: peripheral blood, taken before pregnancy. This chain connects TRBV5-1 to TRBJ2-5; 8 bases fit TRBD1. This receptor was obtained from a female donor with multiple sclerosis, enrolled in a pregnancy study. CDR3 nucleotides: TGCGCCAGCAGCTTGGGGACAGGGAAAGAGACCCAGTACTTC. Its translation is CASSLGTGKETQYF.